Below, 17 T cell receptor beta chains from the same sample are listed, as sequenced in a study of blood T cell repertoires in COVID-19. Generated by immunoSEQ multiplex PCR, the TCRdb table keeps only in-frame clones and is missing some. The sample gives about 380,000 clones, about 85% of which show up once; roughly 3.6% is in the top ten. The sample comprised peripheral blood. All receptors come from a woman under 30 with acute or convalescent COVID-19.

The chain is built from TRBV5-1 and TRBJ2-5, with D perhaps TRBD2 (6 bases). This CDR3 has 15 amino acids. Trimming took off 4 bases at V and 1 base at J, with 14 bases between the two ends. Per germline, CDR1 SGHRS and CDR2 YFSETQ. The CDR3 loop is CASSPEYGSQETQYF. For the CDR3, the DNA is TGCGCCAGCAGCCCAGAATACGGGAGCCAAGAGACCCAGTACTTC.

V is TRBV29-1 and J is TRBJ1-4; D is ambiguous. The CDR3 has 12 amino acids. With 1 base removed from V and 8 bases from J, the gap between germline ends came to 8 bases. Germline assignment: CDR1 SQVTM and CDR2 ANQGSEA. The CDR3 nucleotides read TGCAGCGTTGAAGTAGGAGACGAAAAACTGTTTTTT. It specifies CSVEVGDEKLFF.

V gene TRBV27 combines with J gene TRBJ2-1; 7 bases align to TRBD2. J gave up 3 bases and V 0 bases, and 5 bases lay outside the gene matches. Germline CDR1 and CDR2: MNHEY and SMNVEV (reference sequence). The CDR3 sequence is 16 residues long. DNA for the CDR3: TGTGCCAGCAGTTTATCTCCGGGAGGATTCTACAATGAGCAGTTCTTC. Amino acid sequence: CASSLSPGGFYNEQFF.

CDR3 in amino acids: CAWTLHKETGELFF. The CDR3 coding sequence is TGTGCCTGGACCCTACACAAGGAGACCGGGGAGCTGTTTTTT. This chain uses TRBV30 with TRBJ2-2; D gene unclear. CDR3 size: 14 residues. V lost 4 bases to trimming and J lost 5 bases, with 14 bases between them. Germline V gene sequence: CDR1 GTSNPN, CDR2 SVGIG (reference sequence).

CDR3 nucleotides: TGTGCCAGCAGCACCGTAGCGGGGACTTACAATGAGCAGTTCTTC. Protein product: CASSTVAGTYNEQFF. The chain is built from TRBV5-4 and TRBJ2-1; 8 bases are a match to TRBD2. The germline gives CDR1 SGHNT, CDR2 YYREEE (reference sequence). This CDR3 has 15 residues. Unmatched junction bases numbered 7, after V lost 4 bases and J lost 4 bases.

This chain connects TRBV7-6 to TRBJ2-6; 7 nucleotides line up with TRBD1. The CDR3 totals 18 residues. Germline-derived CDR1 and CDR2 are SGHVS and FNYEAQ. Trimming at V came to 3 bases and at J to 0 bases, leaving 8 bases not matched to a gene. CDR3 region: CASSFAGTAHSGANVLTF. The CDR3, as DNA: TGTGCCAGCAGCTTCGCCGGGACAGCTCACTCTGGGGCCAACGTCCTGACTTTC. Looking up the rest from reference TRBV7-6 and TRBJ2-6 gives the full variable domain: GAGVSQSPRYKVTKRGQDVALRCDPISGHVSLYWYRQALGQGPEFLTYFNYEAQQDKSGLPNDRFSAERPEGSISTLTIQRTEQRDSAMYRCASSFAGTAHSGANVLTFGAGSRLTVL.

The chain employs TRBV7-2 and TRBJ1-4, with D hard to call. Germline V gives CDR1 SGHTA, CDR2 FQGNSA. This CDR3 spans 12 amino acids. V lost 5 bases and J lost 8, with 9 bases in between. The CDR3 coding sequence is TGTGCCAGCAGCCGGGAGGAGGAAAAACTGTTTTTT. Its translation: CASSREEEKLFF.

This rearrangement joins TRBV7-3 to TRBJ2-1; 9 bases match TRBD1. Germline CDR1 SGHTA, CDR2 FQGTGA. V trimming: 1 base; J trimming: 7 bases; junction bases outside the gene matches: 5. The CDR3 sequence is 15 residues long. The CDR3 DNA is TGTGCCAGCAGCTTAATGGGGACAGGGTTTAATGAGCAGTTCTTC. Protein: CASSLMGTGFNEQFF.

The genes are TRBV5-1 and TRBJ2-3; 9 bases match TRBD2. CDR3 size: 15 residues. After removal of 4 bases from V and 5 bases from J, the junction contained 8 bases not matched to a gene. The germline V gene has CDR1 SGHRS and CDR2 YFSETQ. The CDR3 nucleotides read TGCGCCAGCAGCGACAGCGGGGGGCCCGGAGATACGCAGTATTTT. Translation: CASSDSGGPGDTQYF.

With respect to this clone: One junction end disagrees with the germline gene, perhaps due to a read error. The chain joins TRBV28 to TRBJ1-1, with D possibly matching TRBD1 (6 bases). Germline V gene lookup returns CDR1 MDHEN and CDR2 SYDVKM. The CDR3 spans 13 residues. Here the CDR3 reads CASSFGQPPDAFF. The CDR3, as DNA: TGTGCCAGCAGTTTCGGACAGCCGCCTGATGCTTTCTTT.

This sequence joins TRBV4-1 and TRBJ2-3; 7 bases are a match to TRBD2. There are 17 residues in the CDR3. After removal of 1 base from V and 0 bases from J, the junction contained 7 bases not matched to a gene. Germline lookup yields CDR1 MGHRA and CDR2 YSYEKL. The CDR3 region is CASSQVFQRESTDTQYF. DNA for the CDR3: TGCGCCAGCAGCCAAGTTTTCCAGCGGGAAAGCACAGATACGCAGTATTTT.

The chain has TRBV12-3 or TRBV12-4 and TRBJ1-1; TRBD1 might be the D (6 bases). This CDR3 comprises 13 residues. V lost 7 bases and J 2 bases, leaving 11 bases between the germline ends. CDR3 DNA: TGTGCCAGCACGGACAGTCAAAACACTGAAGCTTTCTTT. This codes for CASTDSQNTEAFF.

The chain has TRBV6-2 or TRBV6-3 and TRBJ2-3, with 9 bases lining up with TRBD2. V shed 0 bases, J shed 4 bases, and the junction held 2 bases outside the gene matches. Germline CDR1 reads MNHEY; CDR2 reads SVGEGT. The CDR3 is 15 amino acids. In nucleotides, the CDR3 is TGTGCCAGCAGTTACTCTAGCGGGGGTTCAGATACGCAGTATTTT. This sequence encodes CASSYSSGGSDTQYF.

This rearrangement joins TRBV27 to TRBJ1-2; D gene ambiguous. The V end lost 5 bases, the J end lost 3 bases, and 10 bases lay between the germline ends. The germline V gene has CDR1 MNHEY and CDR2 SMNVEV (reference sequence). There are 13 residues in the CDR3. CDR3 bases: TGTGCCAGCAGTCCGAACGAGTACTATGGCTACACCTTC. Amino acids: CASSPNEYYGYTF.

The gene calls are TRBV3-1 (or the pseudogene TRBV3-2) and TRBJ2-1; 8 bases agree with TRBD1. There are 12 residues in the CDR3. Trimming removed 10 bases from V and 5 bases from J; junction bases left unmatched: 4. Germline CDR1 LGHDT, CDR2 YNNKEL (reference sequence). The CDR3 spells CATGGRHNEQFF. CDR3 sequence (DNA): TGTGCCACAGGGGGCAGGCACAATGAGCAGTTCTTC.

The rearrangement joins TRBV12-3 or TRBV12-4 to TRBJ1-1; 7 bases agree with TRBD1. The CDR3 has 13 amino acids. Trimming took 10 bases from V and 1 from J; bases not matched to a gene: 6. CDR3 protein: CANRQGENTEAFF. Written as DNA, the CDR3 is TGTGCCAACCGACAGGGCGAGAACACTGAAGCTTTCTTT.

The rearrangement links TRBV12-3 or TRBV12-4 to TRBJ1-2, with 7 nucleotides matching TRBD1. The CDR3 spans 13 residues. With V trimmed by 5 bases and J by 7 bases, 7 bases remained unmatched. The CDR3 region has the DNA TGTGCCAGCAGTCAGGGGGGAATCGGTGGCTACACCTTC. Translation: CASSQGGIGGYTF.